These 20 T cell receptor beta chains share one sample of origin, sequenced in a study of regulatory and conventional T cells in breast cancer. TCRdb reprocessed the PCR reads with MiXCR, giving one entry per CDR3 protein. The data show more than 15,000 distinct CDR3 sequences, around 30% seen once. Sequencing was done on a sample of conventional T cells from blood. These receptors were taken from a female donor in good health.

The chain couples TRBV4-2 to TRBJ2-1; D might be TRBD1 or TRBD2, each matching 5 bases. CDR3 length: 14 residues. Trimming removed 4 bases from V and 8 bases from J, with 15 bases in between. Germline values: CDR1 LGHNA, CDR2 YNFKEQ. DNA for the CDR3: TGTGCCAGCAGCCCCGGGGCCTATGGGGATGAGCAGTTCTTC. Translation gives CASSPGAYGDEQFF.

In regard to this clonotype: This may stem from a read error, because a much larger clone lies one nucleotide away. The V and J genes are TRBV9 and TRBJ2-3; no clear D. Germline loops: CDR1 SGDLS, CDR2 YYNGEE. V lost 1 base and J 4 bases, leaving 10 bases between the germline ends. The CDR3 runs to 14 residues. CDR3 in DNA: TGTGCCAGCAGCGTAATGCCATCTCCAGATACGCAGTATTTT. This encodes CASSVMPSPDTQYF.

The rearrangement joins TRBV11-2 to TRBJ2-5; a possible D gene is TRBD2 (5 bases). Germline lookup yields CDR1 SGHAT and CDR2 FQNNGV. The CDR3 contains 13 residues. The V end was cut by 0 bases, the J end by 4 bases, with 6 bases between. The CDR3 loop reads CASSLERAETQYF. The CDR3 DNA sequence: TGTGCCAGCAGCTTAGAGCGGGCAGAGACCCAGTACTTC.

In this sample, this clonotype turned up many times. CDR3 loop: CAIREPGDRNSNYGYTF. The CDR3 bases are TGTGCCATCAGGGAACCCGGTGACAGGAACTCTAACTATGGCTACACCTTC. The genes are TRBV10-3 and TRBJ1-2; a possible D gene is TRBD1 (6 bases). This CDR3 region has 17 residues. V was shortened by 6 bases and J by 0 bases, with 20 bases between the two germline ends. Germline CDR1 is ENHRY and CDR2 is SYGVKD.

The J gene is TRBJ1-4, the V gene TRBV20-1; D call uncertain. Germline values: CDR1 DFQATT, CDR2 SNEGSKA (reference sequence). The CDR3 is made up of 15 amino acids. V was shortened by 5 bases and J by 0 bases, with 13 bases between the two germline ends. The CDR3: CSAYNGYATNEKLFF. The CDR3 region has the DNA TGCAGTGCTTATAACGGTTATGCAACTAATGAAAAACTGTTTTTT.

J is TRBJ2-1 and V is TRBV9; 11 positions match TRBD1. The CDR3 has 15 residues. The V and J ends lost 4 bases and 2 bases, in that order; junction bases with no gene match: 2. The V gene's germline CDR1 is SGDLS and CDR2 YYNGEE. The CDR3 DNA follows: TGTGCCAGCAGCTCGGGACAGGGGGCCTACAATGAGCAGTTCTTC. It yields the protein CASSSGQGAYNEQFF.

This clonotype appeared a few times. The chain recombines TRBV7-9 with TRBJ2-1; 8 nucleotides agree with TRBD2. Per the germline V gene, CDR1 is SEHNR and CDR2 is FQNEAQ (reference sequence). This CDR3 is 14 amino acids long. The J segment lost 9 bases and the V segment lost 6 bases, leaving 10 bases of the junction unmatched. For the CDR3, the DNA is TGTGCCAGCAGACGGGGGGGCAGGATGACTGAGCAGTTCTTC. Protein product: CASRRGGRMTEQFF.

J is TRBJ1-1 and V is TRBV4-1; D remains ambiguous. Trimming left V 6 bases short and J 6 bases short, with 14 bases between. The CDR3 runs to 13 residues. Germline V CDR1 and CDR2: MGHRA, YSYEKL. CDR3 sequence: CASSPPGLAEAFF. CDR3 bases: TGCGCCAGCAGTCCACCAGGACTAGCTGAAGCTTTCTTT.

J is TRBJ2-7 and V is TRBV5-1, with D uncertain. Germline V lookup: CDR1 SGHRS, CDR2 YFSETQ. The V gene lost 0 bases and the J gene lost 2 bases, with 12 bases spanning the gap. The CDR3 has 15 amino acids. CDR3 residues: CASSLAVPGPYEQYF. The CDR3 region has the DNA TGCGCCAGCAGCTTGGCCGTTCCGGGCCCCTACGAGCAGTACTTC.

As concerns this clonotype: A read error is possible here, since a much larger clone lies one base away. Since no conserved phenylalanine or tryptophan closes the CDR3, a read error is the likely cause. CDR3 in DNA: TGTGCCAGCAGCCCAAAGGCGAAGGAGGACCACAACTTTGAAGCTTTCCTT. Translating it yields CASSPKAKEDHNFEAFL. The chain is built from TRBV7-9 and TRBJ1-1; D not resolved. Trimming took 5 bases from V and 7 from J, leaving 26 bases between them. Germline loops: CDR1 SEHNR, CDR2 FQNEAQ (reference sequence). The CDR3 extends over 17 amino acids.

The J gene is TRBJ1-1, the V gene TRBV28, with TRBD1 identical over 7 bases. V lost 6 bases and J lost 4; bases outside the gene matches: 8. Germline assignment: CDR1 MDHEN and CDR2 SYDVKM. The CDR3 contains 14 residues. The CDR3 loop is CASSAPDRATEAFF. DNA of the CDR3: TGTGCCAGCAGCGCACCAGACAGGGCCACTGAAGCTTTCTTT. The full variable domain, completed using reference TRBV28 and TRBJ1-1, is DVKVTQSSRYLVKRTGEKVFLECVQDMDHENMFWYRQDPGLGLRLIYFSYDVKMKEKGDIPEGYSVSREKKERFSLILESASTNQTSMYLCASSAPDRATEAFFGQGTRLTVV.

This clonotype appeared many times. V is TRBV7-9 and J is TRBJ2-7; no clear D gene. The CDR3 length is 15 residues. With 1 base removed from V and 2 bases from J, the gap between germline ends came to 12 bases. Germline CDR1 is SEHNR and CDR2 is FQNEAQ (reference sequence). The CDR3 DNA is TGTGCCAGCAGCTTAGGTATTGACGGAACCTACGAGCAGTACTTC. It encodes CASSLGIDGTYEQYF. Based on the CDR3 plus reference TRBV7-9 and TRBJ2-7, the full variable domain is DTGVSQNPRHKITKRGQNVTFRCDPISEHNRLYWYRQTLGQGPEFLTYFQNEAQLEKSRLLSDRFSAERPKGSFSTLEIQRTEQGDSAMYLCASSLGIDGTYEQYFGPGTRLTVT.

This clonotype has just a few counts. The chain links TRBV20-1 to TRBJ2-5, with a possible D match to TRBD2 (6 bases). Germline V gene sequence: CDR1 DFQATT, CDR2 SNEGSKA (reference sequence). V was clipped by 7 bases and J by 5 bases, with 32 bases between them. There are 18 residues in the CDR3. CDR3 in amino acids: CSVHPRDLRQGALETQYF. The CDR3 region has the DNA TGCAGTGTTCACCCGCGGGATTTACGTCAAGGAGCACTGGAGACCCAGTACTTC.

The chain uses TRBV7-9 and TRBJ2-7, with D perhaps assigned TRBD1 or TRBD2 (6 bases each). Trimming left V 5 bases short and J 2 bases short, with 13 bases between. From germline, CDR1 is SEHNR and CDR2 FQNEAQ (reference sequence). The CDR3 length is 14 residues. The DNA of the CDR3 is TGTGCCAGCAGCCTGGCGGGGACAACCTACGAGCAGTACTTC. Translating gives CASSLAGTTYEQYF.

A remark on this clonotype: One end of the junction varies from germline; a read error may be responsible. The chain has TRBV11-2 and TRBJ2-6, with TRBD1 matching 12 bases. The germline CDR1 and CDR2 sequences are SGHAT and FQNNGV. There are 19 residues in the CDR3. CDR3 protein: CASSSSGRDRGHGANVPTF. In DNA, the CDR3 is TGTGCCAGCAGCTCTAGTGGGCGGGACAGGGGGCACGGGGCCAACGTCCCGACTTTC.

This clonotype has only a few counts. The V and J genes are TRBV11-2 and TRBJ2-7, with 11 bases lining up with TRBD2. The CDR3 contains 18 residues. J gave up 4 bases and V 1 base, and 12 bases lay outside the gene matches. Per germline, CDR1 SGHAT and CDR2 FQNNGV. CDR3 DNA: TGTGCCAGCAGCTTAGTCCTGGCTAGCGGGGGGAGAGCGTACGAGCAGTACTTC. The encoded protein is CASSLVLASGGRAYEQYF.

By frequency in the sample, this clonotype is medium-sized. The V and J genes are TRBV7-2 and TRBJ1-2, with D possibly being TRBD1 (5 bases). The V gene lost 1 base and the J gene lost 7 bases, with 10 bases spanning the gap. Germline V gene lookup returns CDR1 SGHTA and CDR2 FQGNSA. This CDR3 comprises 13 residues. The CDR3 protein is CASSLGGVGGYTF. The CDR3, as DNA: TGTGCCAGCAGCTTAGGAGGGGTCGGTGGCTACACCTTC. Supplemented by reference TRBV7-2 and TRBJ1-2, the full variable domain reads GAGVSQSPSNKVTEKGKDVELRCDPISGHTALYWYRQSLGQGLEFLIYFQGNSAPDKSGLPSDRFSAERTGGSVSTLTIQRTQQEDSAVYLCASSLGGVGGYTFGSGTRLTVV.

A few counts support this clonotype. CDR3 in DNA: TGTGCCAGCAGCCTAGGGTCAGTTAACATTCAGTACTTC. Residues: CASSLGSVNIQYF. The J gene is TRBJ2-4, the V gene TRBV7-9; D is undetermined. CDR3 length: 13 residues. The V end lost 5 bases, the J end lost 7 bases, and 12 bases lay between the germline ends. Germline CDR1 and CDR2: SEHNR and FQNEAQ (reference sequence).

J is TRBJ2-5 and V is TRBV5-4; D not resolved. The germline V gene encodes CDR1 SGHNT and CDR2 YYREEE (reference sequence). V was clipped by 4 bases and J by 5 bases, with 12 bases between them. CDR3 size: 13 residues. The CDR3 loop reads CASSQTGGETQYF. The CDR3 bases are TGTGCCAGCAGCCAGACTGGTGGGGAGACCCAGTACTTC.

The V call is TRBV11-1, the J call TRBJ2-6, with a possible D match to TRBD1 (5 bases). Trimming cost V 5 bases and J 6 bases, with 14 bases left between them. The germline V gene has CDR1 SGHAT and CDR2 FQDESV (reference sequence). This CDR3 spans 15 amino acids. The CDR3 DNA sequence: TGTGCCAGCAGCCGGACACCCCGAGAGGCCAACGTCCTGACTTTC. Its translation: CASSRTPREANVLTF.